These 10 T cell receptor beta chains were sequenced from one sample in a study of blood T cell repertoires in COVID-19. Measured with immunoSEQ multiplex PCR; TCRdb has only the in-frame clones, and not every one. The table includes approximately 100,000 clones, roughly nine tenths detected once. Material: peripheral blood. These receptors all stem from a woman at least 80 years old with acute or convalescent COVID-19.

The chain joins TRBV2 to TRBJ2-7; 9 positions agree with TRBD1. Germline V gives CDR1 SNHLY, CDR2 FYNNEI. CDR3 length: 13 residues. J gave up 2 bases and V 6 bases, and 2 bases lay outside the gene matches. The CDR3 bases are TGTGCCAGCAGCCGACAGGGGGCCTACGAGCAGTACTTC. This codes for CASSRQGAYEQYF.

The chain has TRBV18 and TRBJ2-5; 7 bases line up with TRBD2. The CDR3 consists of 17 residues. After removal of 5 bases from V and 4 bases from J, the junction contained 16 bases not matched to a gene. Per the germline V gene, CDR1 is KGHSH and CDR2 is LQKENI. The CDR3 coding sequence is TGTGCCAGCTCATCGAGCGGGACCGCGAGTTGGGGAGAGACCCAGTACTTC. The encoded protein is CASSSSGTASWGETQYF.

The chain employs TRBV5-4 and TRBJ1-2; perhaps TRBD1 as D (6 bases). Germline V gene sequence: CDR1 SGHNT, CDR2 YYREEE (reference sequence). This CDR3 spans 15 amino acids. Trimming pared 0 bases from V and 7 bases from J, leaving 16 bases between. The CDR3 loop reads CASSLEGQGPLGYTF. In DNA form, the CDR3 reads TGTGCCAGCAGCTTGGAAGGCCAGGGGCCCCTTGGCTACACCTTC.

The CDR3 DNA reads as TGTGCCAGCAGCCCCAGGACAGGGGACTACGAGCAGTACTTC. It specifies CASSPRTGDYEQYF. The chain uses TRBV7-2 and TRBJ2-7, with 9 bases identical to TRBD1. V shed 5 bases and J 3 bases; nucleotides not matched to a gene: 5. CDR3 length: 14 amino acids. The V gene's germline CDR1 is SGHTA and CDR2 FQGNSA. The full variable domain, with the rest looked up from reference TRBV7-2 and TRBJ2-7, is GAGVSQSPSNKVTEKGKDVELRCDPISGHTALYWYRQSLGQGLEFLIYFQGNSAPDKSGLPSDRFSAERTGGSVSTLTIQRTQQEDSAVYLCASSPRTGDYEQYFGPGTRLTVT.

The chain joins TRBV3-1 (or the pseudogene TRBV3-2) to TRBJ2-7; TRBD1 matches at 9 bases. Trimming at V came to 5 bases and at J to 2 bases, leaving 4 bases not matched to a gene. This CDR3 spans 14 amino acids. Germline loops: CDR1 LGHDT, CDR2 YNNKEL (reference sequence). CDR3 sequence (DNA): TGTGCCAGCAGCAGACAGGGGGGCCCCTACGAGCAGTACTTC. Encoded protein: CASSRQGGPYEQYF.

In this sample, this clone turned up once. The rearrangement links TRBV19 to TRBJ2-7; 9 bases line up with TRBD2. V lost 8 bases, J lost 2 bases, and 4 bases stayed unmatched. Germline assignment: CDR1 LNHDA and CDR2 SQIVND (reference sequence). The CDR3 extends over 13 amino acids. The CDR3 is CASRRGGAYEQYF. The DNA for the CDR3 is TGTGCCAGTCGGCGGGGGGGCGCCTACGAGCAGTACTTC.

V usage is TRBV5-1 and J usage is TRBJ1-1; 10 bases align to TRBD1. The CDR3 is 14 amino acids. CDR1 is SGHRS and CDR2 is YFSETQ in the germline V gene. The V gene end was trimmed by 5 bases and the J gene end by 5 bases; junction bases not matched to a gene: 6. CDR3 nucleotide sequence: TGCGCCAGCAGGCGACAGGGGGCTAGAACTGAAGCTTTCTTT. Translation: CASRRQGARTEAFF.

The chain uses TRBV30 and TRBJ1-3; D not certain. There are 14 residues in the CDR3. Trimming took off 8 bases at V and 0 bases at J, with 14 bases between the two ends. The germline CDR1 and CDR2 sequences are GTSNPN and SVGIG (reference sequence). The CDR3 nucleotides read TGTGCCCTTTCTGAAGGGAGCTCTGGAAACACCATATATTTT. Encoded protein: CALSEGSSGNTIYF.

The V call is TRBV28, the J call TRBJ2-3, with TRBD1 identical over 8 bases. Trimming took 6 bases from V and 4 from J; bases not matched to a gene: 15. Germline lookup yields CDR1 MDHEN and CDR2 SYDVKM. There are 17 residues in the CDR3. As DNA, the CDR3 is TGTGCCAGCAGCCTTAGGACAGGGCGGGTCGCGGCAGATACGCAGTATTTT. This sequence encodes CASSLRTGRVAADTQYF. Full variable domain (outside the CDR3, taken from reference TRBV28 and TRBJ2-3): DVKVTQSSRYLVKRTGEKVFLECVQDMDHENMFWYRQDPGLGLRLIYFSYDVKMKEKGDIPEGYSVSREKKERFSLILESASTNQTSMYLCASSLRTGRVAADTQYFGPGTRLTVL.

This sequence joins TRBV28 and TRBJ1-2, with D perhaps TRBD1 (5 bases). Trimming removed 6 bases at V and 3 bases at J, with 11 bases between. Germline V gene data show CDR1 as MDHEN and CDR2 as SYDVKM. The CDR3 contains 13 residues. The DNA of the CDR3 is TGTGCCAGCAGAACCAGGGTGGACTATGGCTACACCTTC. This encodes CASRTRVDYGYTF.